This passage covers 26 T cell receptor beta chains from one sample sequenced in a study of tumor-infiltrating lymphocytes in primary liver carcinoma. Co-extraction yielded RNA and DNA from approximately 20-30 mg of unsorted bulk tissue. TCR beta cDNA was prepared out of roughly 0.5 ug total RNA by means of a constant-region primer. Construction of TCR beta libraries relied on three successive nested multiplex PCR rounds employing slightly modified ARM-PCR. Rounds one and two of PCR, each of around 9 cycles, were primed with TRBV1-TRBV30 forward primers and a C-beta reverse primer. TCRdb analysed the multiplex PCR reads with MiXCR anew, one entry per CDR3 protein. Of around 40,000 distinct CDR3 sequences listed, around 72% are singletons. What was sequenced was liver tumor tissue from sampling region 2. Described subset: tumor region T2, inferior pole. These receptors were collected from a man aged 35-49 years with primary liver carcinoma and hepatitis B virus infection.

On this clonotype itself: The junction differs from germline at one of its ends, possibly a read error. The chain links TRBV28 to TRBJ1-4, with 10 positions matching TRBD1. The CDR3 has 14 amino acids. Germline V lookup: CDR1 MDHEN, CDR2 SYDVKM. CDR3 loop: CVSRPTGGREILFF. The CDR3 bases are TGTGTCAGCAGGCCGACAGGGGGCCGAGAAATACTGTTTTTT.

This clonotype is a singleton in its sample. The junction differs from germline at one of its ends, possibly a read error. CDR3 nucleotide sequence: TGTGCCAACAGTGAATTCTCCCGAGGGGCCAACATCCTGACTTTC. It encodes CANSEFSRGANILTF. V gene TRBV6-1 combines with J gene TRBJ2-6; D may match TRBD1 or TRBD2 (5 bases each). The CDR3 totals 15 residues. Germline V gene data show CDR1 as MNHNS and CDR2 as SASEGT.

With regard to this clonotype: Likely a read error: the CDR3 ends without its conserved phenylalanine or tryptophan. The J gene is TRBJ2-7, the V gene TRBV11-3, with 7 positions matching TRBD2. The germline CDR1 and CDR2 sequences are SGHNT and YENEEA. The CDR3 is 14 residues long. The CDR3 DNA is TGCGCCAGCAGCCCTGGAGAAGGGGACTACGTGCAGTACTTA. Protein: CASSPGEGDYVQYL.

The V call is TRBV2, the J call TRBJ1-1; no reliable D call. Germline assignment: CDR1 SNHLY and CDR2 FYNNEI. V lost 7 bases and J lost 11, with 14 bases in between. The CDR3 covers 11 residues. CDR3 in DNA: TGTGCCAGCATCAACCGGGCAGAGGCTTTCTTT. This codes for CASINRAEAFF. The full variable domain, with the rest looked up from reference TRBV2 and TRBJ1-1, is EPEVTQTPSHQVTQMGQEVILRCVPISNHLYFYWYRQILGQKVEFLVSFYNNEISEKSEIFDDQFSVERPDGSNFTLKIRSTKLEDSAMYFCASINRAEAFFGQGTRLTVV.

With regard to this clonotype: A junction boundary mismatches the germline segment, possibly from a read error. The rearrangement joins TRBV11-2 to TRBJ2-1; TRBD2 might be the D (5 bases). This CDR3 region has 14 residues. Per the germline V gene, CDR1 is SGHAT and CDR2 is FQNNGV. The CDR3 is CASSTGGFYSEQLF. The CDR3 DNA sequence: TGTGCCAGCAGTACTGGCGGGTTCTACAGTGAGCAGTTGTTC. Combining the CDR3 with reference TRBV11-2 and TRBJ2-1 gives the whole variable domain EAGVAQSPRYKIIEKRQSVAFWCNPISGHATLYWYQQILGQGPKLLIQFQNNGVVDDSQLPKDRFSAERLKGVDSTLKIQPAKLEDSAVYLCASSTGGFYSEQLFGPGTRLTVL.

There are many counts of this clonotype. The V gene is TRBV2, the J gene TRBJ2-7, with D perhaps matching TRBD1 (6 bases). V was cut by 1 base and J by 7 bases, with 14 bases left in between. CDR3 length: 14 residues. In germline, CDR1 is SNHLY, CDR2 FYNNEI. CDR3 protein: CASSEGIRTAEQYF. In nucleotides, the CDR3 is TGTGCCAGCAGTGAAGGAATAAGGACAGCTGAGCAGTACTTC.

With respect to this clonotype: One end of the junction varies from germline; a read error may be responsible. The chain joins TRBV7-9 to TRBJ2-3; D is undetermined. The CDR3 loop spans 14 amino acids. Germline CDR1 reads SEHNR; CDR2 reads FQNEAQ (reference sequence). The CDR3 region has the DNA TGTGCCAGCAGTGGTAGTGTTTCCACAGATACGCTGTATTTT. Encoded protein: CASSGSVSTDTLYF.

V usage is TRBV11-2 and J usage is TRBJ2-1, with a possible D match to TRBD1 (5 bases). Per germline, CDR1 SGHAT and CDR2 FQNNGV. V dropped 0 bases and J dropped 10 bases, with 22 bases sitting between them. This CDR3 has 17 amino acids. The CDR3 DNA is TGTGCCAGCAGCTTAGATAGGGGCGGAAGGTTCTACGACGAGCAGTTCTTC. Translating it yields CASSLDRGGRFYDEQFF. Looking up the rest from reference TRBV11-2 and TRBJ2-1 gives the full variable domain: EAGVAQSPRYKIIEKRQSVAFWCNPISGHATLYWYQQILGQGPKLLIQFQNNGVVDDSQLPKDRFSAERLKGVDSTLKIQPAKLEDSAVYLCASSLDRGGRFYDEQFFGPGTRLTVL.

Note on this clonotype: The CDR3 does not end in the conserved phenylalanine or tryptophan, so this is likely a read error. V gene TRBV12-3 or TRBV12-4 combines with J gene TRBJ2-7, with 10 bases fitting TRBD2. With 7 bases clipped from V and 2 bases from J, the junction kept 5 bases outside the gene matches. This CDR3 has 14 residues. The CDR3 is CASTLAGRAYEQYS. The CDR3 DNA is TGTGCCAGCACACTAGCGGGAAGGGCCTACGAGCAGTACTCC.

This clonotype was counted at least ten times. The V and J genes are TRBV5-1 and TRBJ2-3, with TRBD2 matching 13 bases. Germline CDR1 SGHRS, CDR2 YFSETQ. The ends lost 3 bases at V and 5 bases at J; junction bases unmatched: 6. This CDR3 spans 16 amino acids. The CDR3 DNA is TGCGCCAGCAGCTCGGGACTAGCGGGACCCGGAGATACGCAGTATTTT. Translated, it gives CASSSGLAGPGDTQYF.

With respect to this clonotype: Just one base apart from a much larger clone, this may be a read error. This rearrangement joins TRBV7-6 to TRBJ2-5; no definite D call. Germline V gene lookup returns CDR1 SGHVS and CDR2 FNYEAQ. V was clipped by 0 bases and J by 9 bases, with 14 bases between them. The CDR3 is made up of 14 amino acids. For the CDR3, the DNA is TGTGCCAGCAGCTTAGCAGGTGTCTTGGTGGCCCAGTACTTC. Translated: CASSLAGVLVAQYF.

A note on this clonotype: The CDR3 ends on some other residue instead of the conserved phenylalanine or tryptophan, so this is likely a read error. The DNA is left out, because the CDR3 cannot be placed on it with certainty; the CDR3 is given as TCRdb lists it. The V call is TRBV29-1, the J call TRBJ1-1. The CDR3 length is 11 residues, termini included. CDR1 is SQVTM, CDR2 ANQGSEA, per germline. CDR3 region: CSVIKNTEALY.

This clonotype was observed many times. A clone one base away is much larger, so this may be a read error. Here the CDR3 omits its conserved ending phenylalanine or tryptophan, so a read error is the likely source. This rearrangement joins TRBV5-4 to TRBJ2-2, with TRBD1 matching 9 bases. The junction had 6 bases not matched to a gene; V was cut back by 2 bases and J by 7 bases. The CDR3 covers 15 residues. Germline V gene data show CDR1 as SGHNT and CDR2 as YYREEE (reference sequence). This chain's CDR3 is CASSFTGGRDGELFL. The CDR3 nucleotides read TGTGCCAGCAGCTTTACAGGGGGCCGAGACGGGGAGCTGTTTCTT.

A note on this clonotype: Sequence at one end of the junction differs from germline and may be a read error. The chain employs TRBV14 and TRBJ2-7; D may be TRBD1 (5 bases). In germline, CDR1 is SGHDN, CDR2 FVKESK. The CDR3 covers 13 residues. For the CDR3, the DNA is TGTGCCAGCAGCCAGGTCGACAGTTACAAGCACTACTTC. Its translation is CASSQVDSYKHYF.

This clonotype came up once. The junction differs from germline at one of its ends, possibly a read error. The rearrangement joins TRBV4-1 to TRBJ2-1; perhaps TRBD2 as D (6 bases). The CDR3 runs to 15 residues. Germline loops: CDR1 MGHRA, CDR2 YSYEKL. CDR3 residues: CASSPVGGGGNEQCF. The CDR3 DNA sequence: TGCGCCAGCAGTCCAGTTGGGGGAGGCGGCAATGAGCAGTGCTTC.

Points on this clonotype: The junction does not match germline at one end; this may be a read error. The J gene is TRBJ2-7, the V gene TRBV11-2, with D perhaps matching TRBD1 (5 bases). The CDR3 loop spans 14 amino acids. Germline CDR1 SGHAT, CDR2 FQNNGV. The CDR3 loop reads CVSSSNRNSYGQCF. CDR3 nucleotide sequence: TGTGTCAGCAGCTCTAACAGGAACTCCTACGGGCAGTGCTTC.

This chain links TRBV5-4 with TRBJ2-7; D is perhaps TRBD1 or TRBD2 (6 bases each). Germline values: CDR1 SGHNT, CDR2 YYREEE (reference sequence). This CDR3 comprises 13 residues. With 4 bases removed from V and 7 bases from J, the gap between germline ends came to 15 bases. CDR3 sequence: CASSMERRGEQYF. In nucleotides, the CDR3 is TGTGCCAGCAGCATGGAGAGGAGGGGGGAGCAGTACTTC.

To note about this clonotype: Its ends do not fully match the called genes, so a read error is possible. This rearrangement joins TRBV6-2 or TRBV6-3 to TRBJ2-1, with D possibly TRBD2 on 5 matching bases. There are 13 residues in the CDR3. The germline gives CDR1 MNHEY, CDR2 SVGEGT. CDR3 nucleotides: TGTGGCAGCAGTCCCCACGCTAGCATTGAACAGTTCTTC. This gives the protein CGSSPHASIEQFF.

This clonotype was picked up a small number of times. The V call is TRBV18, the J call TRBJ1-2, with D perhaps matching TRBD1 (6 bases). CDR1 is KGHSH and CDR2 is LQKENI in the germline V gene. The CDR3 covers 13 residues. Between the trimmed V and J ends, which lost 3 bases and 2 bases, there was a span of 7 bases. The CDR3 DNA sequence: TGTGCCAGCTCACCGGACAGAAACTATGGCTACACCTTC. It specifies CASSPDRNYGYTF.

This clonotype has only a few counts. Mismatch with germline at one junction end may stem from a read error. CDR3 coding DNA: TGCGGAGGAGCAGGCGAGGGTGGGGGAAACACCATGTATTTT. Its protein is CGGAGEGGGNTMYF. V usage is TRBV7-9 and J usage is TRBJ1-3, with a tentative D call TRBD1 (5 bases). From germline, CDR1 is SEHNR and CDR2 FQNEAQ (reference sequence). CDR3 length: 14 amino acids.

Turning to this clonotype: Compared with germline, one end of the junction differs, possibly owing to a read error. The V and J genes are TRBV4-1 and TRBJ2-2; 7 nucleotides agree with TRBD2. The CDR3 length is 16 residues. CDR1 is MGHRA, CDR2 YSYEKL, per germline. CDR3 residues: CASSQDGGRWSGELLF. DNA for the CDR3: TGTGCCAGCAGCCAAGATGGGGGGAGATGGAGCGGGGAGCTGTTATTT.

The sample holds one count of this clonotype. The CDR3 ends on some other residue instead of the conserved phenylalanine or tryptophan, so this is likely a read error. The gene calls are TRBV28 and TRBJ2-1; tentative D call: TRBD1 (5 bases). The CDR3 is made up of 15 amino acids. Germline CDR1 and CDR2: MDHEN and SYDVKM. The CDR3 spells CAGSLVGASGNEQFL. The CDR3, as DNA: TGTGCCGGCAGTTTAGTTGGGGCATCTGGGAATGAGCAGTTCTTA.

Of note for this clonotype: Relative to the germline gene, one junction end is altered; a read error may explain this. The chain links TRBV6-2 or TRBV6-3 to TRBJ2-5; TRBD1 matches 7 bases. This CDR3 is 13 amino acids long. Germline CDR1 is MNHEY and CDR2 is SVGEGT. The CDR3 here is CASSDRARGTHYF. CDR3 nucleotides: TGTGCCAGCAGCGACAGGGCCAGGGGGACCCATTATTTC.

This clonotype came up many times. The chain employs TRBV28 and TRBJ2-1; maybe TRBD2 (5 bases). Germline V gives CDR1 MDHEN, CDR2 SYDVKM. This CDR3 is 15 amino acids long. The V and J ends lost 4 bases and 8 bases respectively, with 18 bases between them. The CDR3 nucleotides read TGTGCCAGCAGTTCTATCACCCGGGGATTCGATGAGCAGTTCTTC. Translated: CASSSITRGFDEQFF.

The chain employs TRBV28 and TRBJ1-1; no clear D gene. The CDR3 contains 15 residues. Trimming cost V 5 bases and J 5 bases, with 18 bases left between them. CDR1 MDHEN and CDR2 SYDVKM come from the germline V gene. This CDR3 reads CASSTIRAQRTEAFF. The CDR3 DNA reads TGTGCCAGCAGTACCATAAGGGCTCAGCGGACTGAAGCTTTCTTT.

The chain employs TRBV5-1 and TRBJ2-7; 8 positions agree with TRBD2. The germline gives CDR1 SGHRS, CDR2 YFSETQ. The V and J ends lost 0 bases and 5 bases, in that order; junction bases with no gene match: 7. The CDR3 spans 15 residues. Here the CDR3 reads CASSLDLAGAHEQYF. The CDR3 DNA reads as TGCGCCAGCAGCTTGGATCTAGCGGGTGCCCACGAGCAGTACTTC. Full variable domain (missing parts from reference TRBV5-1 and TRBJ2-7): KAGVTQTPRYLIKTRGQQVTLSCSPISGHRSVSWYQQTPGQGLQFLFEYFSETQRNKGNFPGRFSGRQFSNSRSEMNVSTLELGDSALYLCASSLDLAGAHEQYFGPGTRLTVT.